The next 18 T cell receptor beta chains were all read from a single sample in a study of blood T cell repertoires in COVID-19. The data were produced by immunoSEQ multiplex PCR, yet TCRdb's version contains in-frame clones alone and is incomplete. The repertoire holds under 200,000 clones, with roughly 78% as singletons. Input material: peripheral blood. These receptors all come from a woman in her sixties or seventies with COVID-19, enrolled during active disease.

This clone showed up just a few times. The chain has TRBV20-1 and TRBJ1-6; 7 bases fit TRBD1. With 6 bases clipped from V and 9 bases from J, the junction kept 2 bases outside the gene matches. Looked up from germline, CDR1 is DFQATT and CDR2 is SNEGSKA (reference sequence). CDR3 size: 11 residues. The CDR3 nucleotides read TGCAGTGCAAACAGGGGTTCACCCCTCCACTTT. Translated, it gives CSANRGSPLHF.

V gene TRBV10-3 combines with J gene TRBJ2-7; a weak D match, TRBD1 (5 bases). This CDR3 region has 13 residues. The germline V gene encodes CDR1 ENHRY and CDR2 SYGVKD. V lost 3 bases and J 6 bases, leaving 12 bases between the germline ends. The CDR3 bases are TGTGCCATCAGTGACATCAGGGTTGGCGAGCAGTACGTC. Its protein is CAISDIRVGEQYV.

This chain joins TRBV19 and TRBJ2-2; TRBD2 matches 11 bases. V shed 3 bases and J 2 bases; nucleotides not matched to a gene: 8. The V gene's germline CDR1 is LNHDA and CDR2 SQIVND (reference sequence). The CDR3 runs to 18 residues. CDR3 region: CASSILGSGRVNTGELFF. The CDR3 DNA sequence: TGTGCCAGTAGTATCTTGGGTAGCGGGAGGGTAAACACCGGGGAGCTGTTTTTT.

This clone has only a few counts. The rearrangement uses TRBV7-6 and TRBJ2-1, with 12 nucleotides matching TRBD1. This CDR3 region has 18 residues. V shed 1 base, J shed 4 bases, and the junction held 8 bases outside the gene matches. The germline gives CDR1 SGHVS, CDR2 FNYEAQ. The CDR3 loop is CASSLGVGTGGRYNEQFF. CDR3 nucleotides: TGTGCCAGCAGCTTAGGGGTGGGGACAGGGGGCCGTTACAATGAGCAGTTCTTC. Using reference TRBV7-6 and TRBJ2-1 for the parts outside the CDR3, the full variable domain is GAGVSQSPRYKVTKRGQDVALRCDPISGHVSLYWYRQALGQGPEFLTYFNYEAQQDKSGLPNDRFSAERPEGSISTLTIQRTEQRDSAMYRCASSLGVGTGGRYNEQFFGPGTRLTVL.

This chain connects TRBV6-5 to TRBJ1-6; no clear D gene. The CDR3 extends over 14 amino acids. V dropped 8 bases and J dropped 4 bases, with 12 bases sitting between them. Looked up from germline, CDR1 is MNHEY and CDR2 is SVGAGI. CDR3 protein: CASWSGRYNSPLHF. In DNA, the CDR3 is TGTGCCAGCTGGAGCGGAAGATATAATTCACCCCTCCACTTT.

This sequence joins TRBV19 and TRBJ1-5; 9 bases map to TRBD1. Germline assignment: CDR1 LNHDA and CDR2 SQIVND (reference sequence). The ends lost 5 bases at V and 2 bases at J; junction bases unmatched: 1. The CDR3 length is 14 residues. CDR3 coding DNA: TGTGCCAGTAGTGGGGACAGGGGCAATCAGCCCCAGCATTTT. Protein: CASSGDRGNQPQHF.

The genes are TRBV11-2 and TRBJ2-1, with 8 bases fitting TRBD1. The CDR3 spans 14 residues. Germline lookup yields CDR1 SGHAT and CDR2 FQNNGV. J was trimmed by 8 bases and V by 3 bases; bases with no gene match: 6. CDR3 DNA: TGTGCCAGCAGCTTTGGACAGGGCTTAGATGAGCAGTTCTTC. This sequence encodes CASSFGQGLDEQFF.

V and J are TRBV5-4 and TRBJ2-2; D perhaps matches TRBD1 (6 bases). Between the trimmed V and J ends, which lost 4 bases and 7 bases, there was a span of 11 bases. This CDR3 contains 13 residues. Per the germline V gene, CDR1 is SGHNT and CDR2 is YYREEE (reference sequence). Here the CDR3 reads CASSIQGIGELFF. For the CDR3, the DNA is TGTGCCAGCAGCATACAGGGTATCGGGGAGCTGTTTTTT.

J is TRBJ1-5 and V is TRBV15, with 7 bases that match TRBD1. The CDR3 is 16 amino acids. The V segment lost 5 bases and the J segment 6 bases; nucleotides outside the gene matches: 13. From germline, CDR1 is LNHNV and CDR2 YYDKDF (reference sequence). The CDR3 region is CATSEGGGRIGQPQHF. The DNA of the CDR3 is TGTGCCACCAGCGAAGGAGGGGGCAGAATTGGTCAGCCCCAGCATTTT.

The chain combines TRBV27 with TRBJ2-7; D perhaps matches TRBD2 (5 bases). The CDR3 covers 14 residues. Germline loops: CDR1 MNHEY, CDR2 SMNVEV (reference sequence). V was shortened by 5 bases and J by 2 bases, with 13 bases between the two germline ends. The CDR3 DNA follows: TGTGCCAGCAGTCCTTCGGGAACCACCTACGAGCAGTACTTC. It encodes CASSPSGTTYEQYF.

The genes are TRBV19 and TRBJ2-3; the D gene is possibly TRBD2 (6 bases). V gave up 5 bases and J gave up 2 bases, with 14 bases separating them. CDR1 is LNHDA, CDR2 SQIVND, per germline (reference sequence). This CDR3 region has 15 residues. The CDR3 spells CASSARDLYTDTQYF. CDR3 DNA: TGTGCCAGTAGTGCCCGGGACTTATACACAGATACGCAGTATTTT. Full variable domain (remainder filled in from reference TRBV19 and TRBJ2-3): DGGITQSPKYLFRKEGQNVTLSCEQNLNHDAMYWYRQDPGQGLRLIYYSQIVNDFQKGDIAEGYSVSREKKESFPLTVTSAQKNPTAFYLCASSARDLYTDTQYFGPGTRLTVL.

This clone occurred a few times. This chain uses TRBV2 with TRBJ2-3; 8 nucleotides match TRBD2. Germline CDR1 reads SNHLY; CDR2 reads FYNNEI. V was pared by 7 bases and J by 6 bases, with 12 bases of the junction left unmatched. This CDR3 contains 15 residues. The CDR3 region is CASTRLTGGYDTQYF. The CDR3 DNA is TGTGCCAGCACCCGGCTAACGGGGGGGTACGATACGCAGTATTTT.

V is TRBV4-2 and J is TRBJ2-1; no firm D call. The ends were cut back, 3 bases at V and 6 bases at J, with 15 bases in the middle. The germline V gene encodes CDR1 LGHNA and CDR2 YNFKEQ. The CDR3 covers 15 residues. The CDR3 reads CASSHRQTGSNEQFF. DNA for the CDR3: TGTGCCAGCAGCCACCGACAAACCGGTAGCAATGAGCAGTTCTTC.

Note on this clone: Distinct nucleotide sequences in the sample also encode this CDR3. The CDR3, as DNA: TGCAGCGTTGAAGAGCGGGGATCAGAAGCTTTCTTT. Encoded protein: CSVEERGSEAFF. V is TRBV29-1 and J is TRBJ1-1; D remains ambiguous. Trimming pared 0 bases from V and 8 bases from J, leaving 10 bases between. The germline V gene has CDR1 SQVTM and CDR2 ANQGSEA. The CDR3 extends over 12 amino acids. The variable domain in full, completed from reference TRBV29-1 and TRBJ1-1, reads SAVISQKPSRDICQRGTSLTIQCQVDSQVTMMFWYRQQPGQSLTLIATANQGSEATYESGFVIDKFPISRPNLTFSTLTVSNMSPEDSSIYLCSVEERGSEAFFGQGTRLTVV.

CDR3 protein: CASSPGPISSYNSPLHF. The DNA of the CDR3 is TGTGCCAGCTCACCGGGGCCGATAAGCTCCTATAATTCACCCCTCCACTTT. This chain links TRBV18 with TRBJ1-6; D may be TRBD1 (5 bases). Germline CDR1 reads KGHSH; CDR2 reads LQKENI. This CDR3 has 17 amino acids. The germline V and J ends were trimmed by 3 bases and 0 bases, with 12 bases remaining between them.

This chain connects TRBV20-1 to TRBJ2-3, with 8 bases identical to TRBD1. CDR1 and CDR2 (germline): DFQATT, SNEGSKA (reference sequence). The CDR3 spans 14 residues. With 3 bases clipped from V and 1 base from J, the junction kept 3 bases outside the gene matches. The CDR3: CSASVGQGTDTQYF. In DNA form, the CDR3 reads TGCAGTGCTAGTGTGGGACAGGGCACAGATACGCAGTATTTT.

On this clone: Other DNA sequences of this sample code for an identical CDR3. This chain links TRBV11-2 with TRBJ1-2; possible D gene TRBD1, 5 bases. Germline CDR1 SGHAT, CDR2 FQNNGV. CDR3 length: 15 amino acids. V dropped 0 bases and J dropped 3 bases, with 11 bases sitting between them. The CDR3 spells CASSLDGAGDYGYTF. The CDR3 DNA reads TGTGCCAGCAGCTTAGATGGGGCGGGAGACTATGGCTACACCTTC.

The chain links TRBV2 to TRBJ1-6; possibly TRBD1 for D (5 bases). Deletions cut 6 bases from V and 10 bases from J, with 19 bases between. The CDR3 extends over 15 amino acids. Germline V gene sequence: CDR1 SNHLY, CDR2 FYNNEI. DNA of the CDR3: TGTGCCAGCAGGCGCAGACCAACAGGAAACTCACCCCTCCACTTT. Translated, it gives CASRRRPTGNSPLHF.